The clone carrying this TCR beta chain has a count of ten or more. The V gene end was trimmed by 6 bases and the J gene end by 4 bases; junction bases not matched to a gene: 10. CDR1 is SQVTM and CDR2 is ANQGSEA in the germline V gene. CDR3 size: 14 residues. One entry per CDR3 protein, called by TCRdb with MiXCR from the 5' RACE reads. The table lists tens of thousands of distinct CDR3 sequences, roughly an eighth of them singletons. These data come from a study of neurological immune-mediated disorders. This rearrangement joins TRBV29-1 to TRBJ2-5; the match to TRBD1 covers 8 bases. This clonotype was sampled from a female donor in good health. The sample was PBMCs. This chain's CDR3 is CSVSGTGSGETQYF. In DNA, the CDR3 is TGCAGCGTCTCCGGGACAGGATCGGGAGAGACCCAGTACTTC.